Below are 14 T cell receptor beta chains sequenced from a single sample in a study of blood T cell repertoires in COVID-19. Assay: immunoSEQ multiplex PCR; the TCRdb copy retains only in-frame clones and omits some. This sample yields over 70,000 clones, of which about 76% are seen a single time; 25% to 30% belongs to the top ten. Sequenced: peripheral blood. The receptors derive from an elderly woman with active or convalescent COVID-19.

The chain links TRBV18 to TRBJ2-5; the D gene is possibly TRBD1 (5 bases). CDR3 length equals 17 residues. CDR1 is KGHSH, CDR2 LQKENI, per germline. V lost 3 bases and J lost 4, with 21 bases in between. CDR3 nucleotides: TGTGCCAGCTCACCTCCCTCGGCAGGGTATCGGTCAGAGACCCAGTACTTC. It codes for CASSPPSAGYRSETQYF.

In its sample, this clone was seen once. This sequence joins TRBV7-2 and TRBJ2-5; TRBD2 agrees at 7 bases. CDR1 is SGHTA and CDR2 is FQGNSA in the germline V gene. The J segment lost 5 bases and the V segment lost 5 bases, leaving 8 bases of the junction unmatched. The CDR3 runs to 14 residues. CDR3 bases: TGTGCCAGCAGCCCCCGACTAGCCGGGGAGACCCAGTACTTC. Encoded protein: CASSPRLAGETQYF.

The rearrangement uses TRBV18 and TRBJ1-2; D is unresolved. Germline CDR1 and CDR2: KGHSH and LQKENI. The length of the CDR3 is 14 residues. V was trimmed by 3 bases and J by 0 bases, leaving 8 bases between them. CDR3 DNA sequence: TGTGCCAGCTCACCGTCCGTTACTAACTATGGCTACACCTTC. Residues: CASSPSVTNYGYTF.

The chain employs TRBV5-4 and TRBJ2-5; 8 positions match TRBD2. Trimming removed 2 bases from V and 7 bases from J; junction bases left unmatched: 10. Germline loops: CDR1 SGHNT, CDR2 YYREEE (reference sequence). The CDR3 has 15 residues. CDR3 DNA sequence: TGTGCCAGCAGCTTACCTCGGGGGGGCCCAGGGACCCAGTACTTC. It specifies CASSLPRGGPGTQYF.

This clone was seen a few times. The rearrangement uses TRBV6-4 and TRBJ2-1, with TRBD2 identical over 11 bases. With V trimmed by 8 bases and J by 6 bases, 9 bases remained unmatched. Germline V gene sequence: CDR1 MRHNA, CDR2 SNTAGT. This CDR3 has 15 residues. This CDR3 is CASAPGTSGSNEQFF. As DNA, the CDR3 is TGTGCCAGCGCGCCCGGGACTAGCGGCTCCAATGAGCAGTTCTTC.

V and J are TRBV5-1 and TRBJ1-6; D is possibly TRBD1 (5 bases). The CDR3 spans 15 residues. CDR1 is SGHRS, CDR2 YFSETQ, per germline. The ends were cut back, 4 bases at V and 8 bases at J, with 16 bases in the middle. CDR3 DNA: TGCGCCAGCAGCCCGAAGGTCTCGGGGGATTCACCCCTCCACTTT. The encoded protein is CASSPKVSGDSPLHF.

On this clone: Since a much larger clone is just one base distant, this may be a read error. The V and J genes are TRBV4-2 and TRBJ2-3, with D tentatively TRBD2 (7 bases). This CDR3 is built from 19 residues. Trimming left V 4 bases short and J 2 bases short, with 25 bases between. Per germline, CDR1 LGHNA and CDR2 YNFKEQ. CDR3 in DNA: TGTGCCAGCAGCCTAAGTGAAGCGACGGGGGGCCTGAACACAGATACGCAGTATTTT. This encodes CASSLSEATGGLNTDTQYF.

There are a few counts of this clone. The chain couples TRBV7-8 to TRBJ1-1; no reliable D call. This CDR3 is 14 amino acids long. V was clipped by 5 bases and J by 2 bases, with 12 bases between them. Germline lookup yields CDR1 SGHVS and CDR2 FQNEAQ. Here the CDR3 reads CASSLSVGNTEAFF. The CDR3 bases are TGTGCCAGCAGCCTATCCGTCGGTAACACTGAAGCTTTCTTT. Full variable domain (remainder filled in from reference TRBV7-8 and TRBJ1-1): GAGVSQSPRYKVAKRGQDVALRCDPISGHVSLFWYQQALGQGPEFLTYFQNEAQLDKSGLPSDRFFAERPEGSVSTLKIQRTQQEDSAVYLCASSLSVGNTEAFFGQGTRLTVV.

The rearrangement joins TRBV28 to TRBJ1-5; 8 nucleotides align to TRBD1. Germline CDR1 and CDR2: MDHEN and SYDVKM. CDR3 length: 13 amino acids. Germline trimming cut 6 bases from V and 7 bases from J; bases unmatched to any gene: 5. The CDR3 DNA follows: TGTGCCAGCAGCTCAGGGGGCGTCCAGCCCCAGCATTTT. Encoded protein: CASSSGGVQPQHF.

V usage is TRBV20-1 and J usage is TRBJ1-1; D is unresolved. This CDR3 is 11 amino acids long. V was pared by 1 base and J by 7 bases, with 7 bases between. Germline V CDR1 and CDR2: DFQATT, SNEGSKA (reference sequence). The CDR3 here is CSARAGIEAFF. The CDR3 DNA sequence: TGCAGTGCTAGAGCAGGCATTGAAGCTTTCTTT.

This clone was counted a few times. The chain couples TRBV19 to TRBJ2-3; tentatively, D is TRBD1 (5 bases). Germline CDR1 and CDR2: LNHDA and SQIVND (reference sequence). V lost 4 bases to trimming and J lost 3 bases, with 8 bases between them. CDR3 size: 13 residues. CDR3 region: CASSTGMTDTQYF. CDR3 DNA sequence: TGTGCCAGTAGTACAGGGATGACAGATACGCAGTATTTT.

The chain has TRBV7-2 and TRBJ2-2; 11 nucleotides align to TRBD1. V was pared by 5 bases and J by 3 bases, with 2 bases of the junction left unmatched. CDR1 and CDR2 (germline): SGHTA, FQGNSA. The CDR3 is 15 amino acids. The CDR3 protein is CASSEDRGHTGELFF. CDR3 nucleotides: TGTGCCAGCAGCGAGGACAGGGGGCACACCGGGGAGCTGTTTTTT.

This chain joins TRBV5-1 and TRBJ1-2, with a tentative D call TRBD1 (5 bases). CDR3 size: 14 residues. CDR1 and CDR2 from the germline V gene are SGHRS and YFSETQ. The V gene lost 0 bases and the J gene lost 4 bases, with 10 bases spanning the gap. This CDR3 reads CASSLGTGSYGYTF. CDR3 in DNA: TGCGCCAGCAGCTTGGGAACAGGTAGCTATGGCTACACCTTC.

In nucleotides, the CDR3 is TGTGCCAGCAGCGCGCGCCGGGACAGGGGAGGAGACACTGAAGCTTTCTTT. The encoded protein is CASSARRDRGGDTEAFF. The gene calls are TRBV5-4 and TRBJ1-1, with TRBD1 matching 10 bases. Germline assignment: CDR1 SGHNT and CDR2 YYREEE (reference sequence). The trim removed 4 bases at V and 3 bases at J, leaving 12 bases unmatched. The CDR3 contains 17 residues.